The T cell receptor beta chain described here comes from a study of CD8 T cells in ankylosing spondylitis. This clonotype was picked up many times. The antigen remains unidentified. Whole-study results and caveats: The study looked at matched synovial fluid samples from ankylosing spondylitis patients. Disease-linked clones were reported to be significantly enriched there. A motif in TCR beta, a set of about 8 highly homologous variants, appeared characteristic of ankylosing spondylitis blood.

Library preparation for TCR beta used quantitative 5'-RACE with molecular barcodes. Using its own MiXCR run on the 5' RACE reads, TCRdb lists one record per CDR3 protein. The table includes about 180,000 distinct CDR3 sequences, around a tenth detected once. The clonotype was recovered from a female donor with ankylosing spondylitis or in good health (not recorded which). Sequences were obtained from blood, either unsorted or a sorted T cell fraction (not recorded which).

DNA of the CDR3: TGCAGCGTCCCCGGACAGGGTGGCGAGACCCAGTACTTC. Protein sequence: CSVPGQGGETQYF. The chain recombines TRBV29-1 with TRBJ2-5, with 8 bases matching TRBD1. The germline gives CDR1 SQVTM, CDR2 ANQGSEA. The CDR3 totals 13 residues. J gave up 5 bases and V 6 bases, and 8 bases lay outside the gene matches. The variable domain in full, with the rest retrieved from reference TRBV29-1 and TRBJ2-5, is SAVISQKPSRDICQRGTSLTIQCQVDSQVTMMFWYRQQPGQSLTLIATANQGSEATYESGFVIDKFPISRPNLTFSTLTVSNMSPEDSSIYLCSVPGQGGETQYFGPGTRLLVL.